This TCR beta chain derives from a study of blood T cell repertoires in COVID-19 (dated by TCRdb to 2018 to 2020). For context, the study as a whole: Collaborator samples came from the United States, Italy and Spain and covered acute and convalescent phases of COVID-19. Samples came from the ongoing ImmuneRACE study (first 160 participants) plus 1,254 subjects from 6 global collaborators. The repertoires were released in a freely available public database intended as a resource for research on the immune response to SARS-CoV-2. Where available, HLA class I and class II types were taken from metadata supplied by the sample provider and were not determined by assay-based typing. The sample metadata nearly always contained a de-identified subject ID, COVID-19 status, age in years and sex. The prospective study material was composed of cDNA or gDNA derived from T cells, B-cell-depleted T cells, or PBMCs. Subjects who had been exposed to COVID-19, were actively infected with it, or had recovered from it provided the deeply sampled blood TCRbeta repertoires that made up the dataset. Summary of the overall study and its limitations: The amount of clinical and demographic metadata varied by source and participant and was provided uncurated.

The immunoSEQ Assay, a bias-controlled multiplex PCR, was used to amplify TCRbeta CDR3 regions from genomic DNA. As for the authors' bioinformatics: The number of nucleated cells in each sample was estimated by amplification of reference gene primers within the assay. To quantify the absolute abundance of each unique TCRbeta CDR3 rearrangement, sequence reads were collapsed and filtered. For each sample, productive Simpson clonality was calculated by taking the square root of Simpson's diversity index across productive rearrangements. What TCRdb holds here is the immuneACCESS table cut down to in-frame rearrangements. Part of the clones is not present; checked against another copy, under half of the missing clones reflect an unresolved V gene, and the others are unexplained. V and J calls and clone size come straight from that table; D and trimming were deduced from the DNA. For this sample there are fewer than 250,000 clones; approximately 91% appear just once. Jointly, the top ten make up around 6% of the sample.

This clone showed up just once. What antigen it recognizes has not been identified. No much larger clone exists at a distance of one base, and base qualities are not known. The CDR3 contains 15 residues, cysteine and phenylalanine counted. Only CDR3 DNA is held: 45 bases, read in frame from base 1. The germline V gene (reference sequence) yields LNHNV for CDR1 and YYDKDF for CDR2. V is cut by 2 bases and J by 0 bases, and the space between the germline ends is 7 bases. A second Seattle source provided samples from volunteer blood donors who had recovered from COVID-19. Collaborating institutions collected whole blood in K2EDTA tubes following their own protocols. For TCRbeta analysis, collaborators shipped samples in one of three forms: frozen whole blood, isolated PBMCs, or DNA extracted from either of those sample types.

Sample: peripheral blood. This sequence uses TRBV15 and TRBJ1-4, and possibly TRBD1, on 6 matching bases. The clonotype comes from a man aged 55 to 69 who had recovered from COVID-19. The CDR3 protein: CATSRRTATNEKLFF. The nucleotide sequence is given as TGTGCCACCAGCAGAAGGACAGCAACTAATGAAAAACTGTTTTTT.